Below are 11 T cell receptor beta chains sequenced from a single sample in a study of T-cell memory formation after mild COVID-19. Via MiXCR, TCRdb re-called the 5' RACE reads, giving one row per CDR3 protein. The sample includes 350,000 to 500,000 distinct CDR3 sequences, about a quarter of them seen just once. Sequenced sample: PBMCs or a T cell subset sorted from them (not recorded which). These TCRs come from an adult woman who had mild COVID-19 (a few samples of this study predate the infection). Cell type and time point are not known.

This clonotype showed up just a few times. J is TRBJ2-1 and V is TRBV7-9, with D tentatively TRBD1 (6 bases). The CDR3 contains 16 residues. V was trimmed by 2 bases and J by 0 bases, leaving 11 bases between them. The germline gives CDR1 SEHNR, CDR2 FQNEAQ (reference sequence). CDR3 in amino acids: CASSLLVDSSYNEQFF. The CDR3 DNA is TGTGCCAGCAGCTTATTGGTGGACAGCTCCTACAATGAGCAGTTCTTC. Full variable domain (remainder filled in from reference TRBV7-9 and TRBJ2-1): DTGVSQNPRHKITKRGQNVTFRCDPISEHNRLYWYRQTLGQGPEFLTYFQNEAQLEKSRLLSDRFSAERPKGSFSTLEIQRTEQGDSAMYLCASSLLVDSSYNEQFFGPGTRLTVL.

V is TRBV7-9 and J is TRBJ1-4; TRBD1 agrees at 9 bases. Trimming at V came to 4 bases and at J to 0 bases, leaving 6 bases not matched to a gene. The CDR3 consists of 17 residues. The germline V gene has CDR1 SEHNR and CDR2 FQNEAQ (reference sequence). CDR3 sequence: CASSSRRQGATNEKLFF. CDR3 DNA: TGTGCCAGCAGCTCGCGGCGACAGGGGGCAACTAATGAAAAACTGTTTTTT.

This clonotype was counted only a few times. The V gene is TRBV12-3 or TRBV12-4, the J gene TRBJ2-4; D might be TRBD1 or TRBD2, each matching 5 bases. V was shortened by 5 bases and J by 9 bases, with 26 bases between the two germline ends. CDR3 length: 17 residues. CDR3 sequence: CASSEFPRATERGIQYF. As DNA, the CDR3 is TGTGCCAGCAGTGAGTTTCCGAGGGCAACCGAAAGGGGCATTCAGTACTTC.

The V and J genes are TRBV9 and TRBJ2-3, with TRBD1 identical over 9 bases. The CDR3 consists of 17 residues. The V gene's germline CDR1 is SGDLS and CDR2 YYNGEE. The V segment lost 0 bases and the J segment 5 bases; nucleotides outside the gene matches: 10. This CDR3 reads CASSVGGAGTGQDTQYF. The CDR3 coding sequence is TGTGCCAGCAGCGTAGGGGGAGCCGGGACAGGGCAAGATACGCAGTATTTT.

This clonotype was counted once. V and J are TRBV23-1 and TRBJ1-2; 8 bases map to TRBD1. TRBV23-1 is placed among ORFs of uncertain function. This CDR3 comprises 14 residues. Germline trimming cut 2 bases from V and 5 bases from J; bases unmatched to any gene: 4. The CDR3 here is CASSQKDRAYGYTF. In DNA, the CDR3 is TGCGCCAGCAGTCAAAAGGACAGGGCGTATGGCTACACCTTC.

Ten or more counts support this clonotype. The CDR3 sequence: CASSSNRAMNTEAFF. Written as DNA, the CDR3 is TGTGCCAGCAGCTCTAACAGAGCTATGAACACTGAAGCTTTCTTT. This chain uses TRBV12-3 or TRBV12-4 with TRBJ1-1, with D unresolved. V was cut by 6 bases and J by 0 bases, with 14 bases left in between. The CDR3 covers 15 residues.

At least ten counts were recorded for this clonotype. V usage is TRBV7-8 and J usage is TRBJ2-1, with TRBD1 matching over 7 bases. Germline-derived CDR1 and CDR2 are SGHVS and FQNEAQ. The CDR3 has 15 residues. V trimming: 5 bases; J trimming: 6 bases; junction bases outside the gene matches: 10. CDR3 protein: CASSTQTGFGNEQFF. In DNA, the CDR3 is TGTGCCAGCAGCACTCAGACAGGGTTTGGCAATGAGCAGTTCTTC. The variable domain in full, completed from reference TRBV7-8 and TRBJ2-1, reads GAGVSQSPRYKVAKRGQDVALRCDPISGHVSLFWYQQALGQGPEFLTYFQNEAQLDKSGLPSDRFFAERPEGSVSTLKIQRTQQEDSAVYLCASSTQTGFGNEQFFGPGTRLTVL.

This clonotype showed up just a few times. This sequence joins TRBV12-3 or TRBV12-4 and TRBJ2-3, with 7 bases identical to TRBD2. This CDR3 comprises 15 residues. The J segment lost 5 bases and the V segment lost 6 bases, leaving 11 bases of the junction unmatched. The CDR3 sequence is CASSPLASHQDTQYF. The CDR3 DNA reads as TGTGCCAGCAGCCCACTAGCGTCCCATCAAGATACGCAGTATTTT.

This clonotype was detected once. The chain's CDR3 is CSVRRDPEAFF. In DNA, the CDR3 is TGCAGCGTCCGCAGGGACCCTGAAGCTTTCTTT. The chain couples TRBV29-1 to TRBJ1-1; D perhaps matches TRBD1 (5 bases). This CDR3 is built from 11 residues. V was shortened by 6 bases and J by 6 bases, with 11 bases between the two germline ends. Germline-derived CDR1 and CDR2 are SQVTM and ANQGSEA.

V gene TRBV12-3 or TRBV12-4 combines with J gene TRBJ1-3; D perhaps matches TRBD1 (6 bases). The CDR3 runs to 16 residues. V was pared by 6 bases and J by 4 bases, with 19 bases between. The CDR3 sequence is CASSPSNRVGGNTIYF. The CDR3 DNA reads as TGTGCCAGCAGCCCCTCTAACAGGGTAGGGGGAAACACCATATATTTT.

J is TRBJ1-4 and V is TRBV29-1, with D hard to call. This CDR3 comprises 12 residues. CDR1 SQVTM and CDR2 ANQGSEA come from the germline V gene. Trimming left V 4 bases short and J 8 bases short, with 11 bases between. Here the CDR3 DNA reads TGCAGCGTTGGAAGGGAGAGAGAAAAACTGTTTTTT. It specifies CSVGREREKLFF.